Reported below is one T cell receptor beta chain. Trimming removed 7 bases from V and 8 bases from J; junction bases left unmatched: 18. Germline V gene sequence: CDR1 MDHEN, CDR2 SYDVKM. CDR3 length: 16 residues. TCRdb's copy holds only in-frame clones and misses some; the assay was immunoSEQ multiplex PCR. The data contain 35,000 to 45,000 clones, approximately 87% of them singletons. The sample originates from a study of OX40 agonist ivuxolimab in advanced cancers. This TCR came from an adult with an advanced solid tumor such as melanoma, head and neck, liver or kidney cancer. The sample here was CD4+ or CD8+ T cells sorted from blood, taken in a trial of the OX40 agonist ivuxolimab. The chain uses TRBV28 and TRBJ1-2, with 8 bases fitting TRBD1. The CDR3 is CASTGRGQGGVGGYTF. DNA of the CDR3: TGTGCCAGCACGGGGCGCGGACAGGGTGGAGTCGGGGGCTACACCTTC.